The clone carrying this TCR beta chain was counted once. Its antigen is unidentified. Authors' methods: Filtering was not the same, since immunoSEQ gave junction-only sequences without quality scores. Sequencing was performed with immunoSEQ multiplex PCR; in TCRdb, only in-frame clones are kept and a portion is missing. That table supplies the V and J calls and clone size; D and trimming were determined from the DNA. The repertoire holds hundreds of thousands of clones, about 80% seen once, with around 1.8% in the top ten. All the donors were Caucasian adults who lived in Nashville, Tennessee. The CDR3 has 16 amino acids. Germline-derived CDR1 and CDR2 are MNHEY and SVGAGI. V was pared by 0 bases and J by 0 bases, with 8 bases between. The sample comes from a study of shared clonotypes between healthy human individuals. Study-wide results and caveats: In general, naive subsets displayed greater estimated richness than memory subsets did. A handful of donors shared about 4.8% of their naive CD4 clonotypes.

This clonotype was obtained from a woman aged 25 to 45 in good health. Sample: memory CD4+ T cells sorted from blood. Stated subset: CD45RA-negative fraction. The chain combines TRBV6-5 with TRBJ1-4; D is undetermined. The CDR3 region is CASSYSHSTTNEKLFF. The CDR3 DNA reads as TGTGCCAGCAGTTACTCACACAGCACAACTAATGAAAAACTGTTTTTT.